A selection of T cell receptor beta chains follows, all from one sample in a study of cytomegalovirus exposure and HLA in healthy donors. Generated by immunoSEQ multiplex PCR, the TCRdb table keeps only in-frame clones and is missing some. The sample has approximately 59,000 clones; less than 65% are singletons. Sequenced sample: PBMCs. The origin of the receptors is a man under 40 in good health and CMV-seronegative. The CDR3 runs from the conserved cysteine through the conserved F or W. The order of the fields is clone size, J gene, D gene, V gene, CDR3 length, CDR3 DNA, CDR3 protein. A D gene is named only where the DNA matches it firmly. Clone size, where shown, is once, few, many, or a class for clones that have expanded.

-	TRBJ2-5	TRBD1	TRBV7-7	14	TGTGCCAGCAGCGCACAGGACAGGGGTGAGACCCAGTACTTC	CASSAQDRGETQYF
-	TRBJ1-5	-	TRBV6-1	14	TGTGCCAGCAGTGATTGGACAAACTATCAGCCCCAGCATTTT	CASSDWTNYQPQHF
-	TRBJ2-5	-	TRBV27	14	TGTGCCAGCAGTTTTATTGGGCAGGGAAAGACCCAGTACTTC	CASSFIGQGKTQYF
-	TRBJ2-2	-	TRBV12-2	17	TGTGCAAGTCGCTTAAGGGGCGGGACAGGGGACACCGGGGAGCTGTTTTTT	CASRLRGGTGDTGELFF
-	TRBJ2-3	-	TRBV5-1	14	TGCGCCAGCAGCTTGGTCCTAGATCATGGTACGCAGTATTTT	CASSLVLDHGTQYF
-	TRBJ1-2	TRBD1	TRBV7-6	14	TGTGCCAGCAGCTTTTCAGGGACAGACTATGGCTACACCTTC	CASSFSGTDYGYTF
-	TRBJ2-4	TRBD1	TRBV7-2	16	TGTGCCAGCAGCCCCGGGACAGGGGTAGCCAAAAACATTCAGTACTTC	CASSPGTGVAKNIQYF
few	TRBJ1-1	TRBD1	TRBV30	19	TGTGCCTGGACTCTCGGGACAGGGTCCCCCTTGGTCATGAACACTGAAGCTTTCTTT	CAWTLGTGSPLVMNTEAFF
few	TRBJ2-7	-	TRBV28	13	TGTGCCAGCAGTTTAGGAGCGGTCTACGAGCAGTACTTC	CASSLGAVYEQYF
-	TRBJ1-1	-	TRBV29-1	14	TGCAGCGTTGAAGGTAACAGGGAGTACACTGAAGCTTTCTTT	CSVEGNREYTEAFF
-	TRBJ2-5	-	TRBV9	16	TGTGCCAGCAGCGTAAGCCCGGGGTTAAGACAAGAGACCCAGTACTTC	CASSVSPGLRQETQYF
once	TRBJ2-7	TRBD2	TRBV5-4	15	TGTGCCAGCAGCTCCGGGACTAGCGGGGGCTACGAGCAGTACTTC	CASSSGTSGGYEQYF
-	TRBJ2-7	TRBD1	TRBV6-6	15	TGTGCCAGCAGTTACCCGACAGGGGGGACCTACGAGCAGTACTTC	CASSYPTGGTYEQYF
-	TRBJ1-2	-	TRBV15	14	TGTGCCACCAGCAGAGATGCGCGAAACTATGGCTACACCTTC	CATSRDARNYGYTF
medium-sized	TRBJ2-7	-	TRBV6-1	12	TGTGCCAGTACCCCCCGACAGAGGGAGCAGTACTTC	CASTPRQREQYF
-	TRBJ1-4	TRBD1	TRBV29-1	13	TGCAGCGTTGAAGGACAGGGGCAGGGGAAACTGTTTTTT	CSVEGQGQGKLFF
-	TRBJ1-2	TRBD1	TRBV18	12	TGTGCCAGCTCACAACAGGGGAATGGCTACACCTTC	CASSQQGNGYTF
-	TRBJ1-5	TRBD1	TRBV6-5	13	TGTGCCAGCAGTTGGGACAGGAATCAGCCCCAGCATTTT	CASSWDRNQPQHF
-	TRBJ2-2	TRBD1	TRBV27	13	TGTGCCAGCAGTCCTACAGGGGTCGGGGAGCTGTTTTTT	CASSPTGVGELFF
-	TRBJ2-3	-	TRBV7-9	16	TGTGCCAGCAGCTGGGCCTTGGGAGGTGTCGCAGATACGCAGTATTTT	CASSWALGGVADTQYF
-	TRBJ2-7	TRBD1	TRBV4-1	12	TGCGCCAGCAGCCCGACAGGGGACGAGCAGTACTTC	CASSPTGDEQYF
-	TRBJ2-5	TRBD1	TRBV10-1	15	TGCGCCAGCGGGCGAATCCGGCAGGGGGAAGAGACCCAGTACTTC	CASGRIRQGEETQYF